What follows are 8 T cell receptor beta chains derived from one specimen sequenced in a study of T-cell reconstitution after alpha-beta-depleted transplantation in children. The authors prepared the TCRbeta library with unique molecular identifiers. One entry per CDR3 protein, called by TCRdb with MiXCR from the PCR reads. This table has 100,000 or so distinct CDR3 sequences, around a sixth appearing once. The starting material was PBMCs, mostly from graft donor cells, obtained 180 days after TCRalphabeta/CD19-depleted stem cell transplant. The source of these receptors is a male patient between 2 and 15 years old who had a stem cell transplant for acute lymphoblastic leukemia, so the T cells may come from the graft donor.

A few counts support this clonotype. This chain connects TRBV7-2 to TRBJ2-3, with a possible D match to TRBD2 (5 bases). The CDR3 has 13 amino acids. CDR1 and CDR2 (germline): SGHTA, FQGNSA. Trimming removed 5 bases from V and 7 bases from J, with 13 bases in between. The CDR3 DNA reads TGTGCCAGCAGCCAAACACGGGGAAATACGCAGTATTTT. Translation gives CASSQTRGNTQYF.

J is TRBJ2-7 and V is TRBV5-1, with 15 bases matching TRBD2. Germline trimming cut 4 bases from V and 6 bases from J; bases unmatched to any gene: 2. CDR1 SGHRS and CDR2 YFSETQ come from the germline V gene. CDR3 length: 14 residues. This CDR3 is CASSAGLAGGEQYF. The DNA for the CDR3 is TGCGCCAGCAGCGCGGGACTAGCGGGGGGCGAGCAGTACTTC.

This clonotype was counted ten times or more. The chain couples TRBV11-2 to TRBJ1-1; D not certain. V was cut by 1 base and J by 8 bases, with 11 bases left in between. Germline CDR1 reads SGHAT; CDR2 reads FQNNGV. The CDR3 covers 13 residues. The CDR3 region has the DNA TGTGCCAGCAGCTTAGGTGCGTCCAGGGAAGCTTTCTTT. This sequence encodes CASSLGASREAFF.

In its sample, this clonotype was seen many times. This chain links TRBV7-9 with TRBJ2-5; TRBD1 matches 7 bases. Germline V gene data show CDR1 as SEHNR and CDR2 as FQNEAQ (reference sequence). With V trimmed by 7 bases and J by 1 base, 6 bases remained unmatched. This CDR3 contains 14 residues. Here the CDR3 reads CASNSEGAQETQYF. CDR3 nucleotide sequence: TGTGCCAGCAACTCTGAGGGGGCCCAAGAGACCCAGTACTTC.

This clonotype was found a few times. The chain recombines TRBV18 with TRBJ2-1; D is unclear. V was clipped by 4 bases and J by 6 bases, with 13 bases between them. CDR1 is KGHSH, CDR2 LQKENI, per germline. CDR3 length: 14 amino acids. The CDR3 protein is CASSLWAEVNEQFF. CDR3 DNA sequence: TGTGCCAGCTCACTGTGGGCAGAAGTCAATGAGCAGTTCTTC.

At least ten counts were recorded for this clonotype. This sequence joins TRBV11-3 and TRBJ2-3; 9 nucleotides line up with TRBD2. The V and J ends lost 4 bases and 0 bases, in that order; junction bases with no gene match: 20. This CDR3 is 21 amino acids long. Germline V CDR1 and CDR2: SGHNT, YENEEA. The CDR3 here is CASSSLDPPLAGESSTDTQYF. The CDR3 nucleotides read TGTGCCAGCAGCTCCTTGGATCCACCCTTAGCGGGGGAGTCTAGCACAGATACGCAGTATTTT.

This clonotype occurred a few times. CDR3 region: CSARAGNTGELFF. The CDR3 nucleotides are TGCAGTGCTAGAGCGGGGAACACCGGGGAGCTGTTTTTT. This chain links TRBV20-1 with TRBJ2-2, with D hard to call. CDR1 and CDR2 (germline): DFQATT, SNEGSKA (reference sequence). Trimming removed 1 base at V and 1 base at J, with 4 bases between. This CDR3 is built from 13 residues.

This clonotype has just a few counts. The CDR3 protein is CASSPGGRSYEQYF. The CDR3 DNA follows: TGCGCCAGCAGCCCCGGAGGCCGCTCCTACGAGCAGTACTTC. J is TRBJ2-7 and V is TRBV5-1; D is possibly TRBD2 (5 bases). The CDR3 has 14 amino acids. Germline loops: CDR1 SGHRS, CDR2 YFSETQ. Trimming shortened V by 4 bases and J by 0 bases, and 11 bases separated the two germline ends.